One sample yielded the 6 T cell receptor beta chains listed below, sequenced in a study of blood T cell repertoires in COVID-19. Sequencing was performed with immunoSEQ multiplex PCR; in TCRdb, only in-frame clones are kept and a portion is missing. This sample yields a few hundred thousand clones, of which 80% to 90% are seen a single time; more than 0.8% belongs to the top ten. Sequencing input: PBMCs or T cells enriched from blood (not recorded which). These receptors all stem from a young man who had recovered from COVID-19.

V is TRBV27 and J is TRBJ1-5; 9 nucleotides line up with TRBD1. The germline gives CDR1 MNHEY, CDR2 SMNVEV (reference sequence). J lost 5 bases, V lost 2 bases, and 1 base had no gene match. CDR3 size: 14 residues. The CDR3 DNA is TGTGCCAGCAGTTTAAACAGGGGGCATCAGCCCCAGCATTTT. Translated, it gives CASSLNRGHQPQHF.

The rearrangement joins TRBV7-8 to TRBJ2-7, with TRBD2 identical over 7 bases. Germline values: CDR1 SGHVS, CDR2 FQNEAQ. Trimming removed 5 bases from V and 2 bases from J; junction bases left unmatched: 6. This CDR3 is 14 amino acids long. CDR3 amino acids: CASSPGGITYEQYF. CDR3 sequence (DNA): TGTGCCAGCAGCCCCGGGGGGATCACCTACGAGCAGTACTTC.

The rearrangement links TRBV6-5 to TRBJ1-1; D gene uncertain. Germline V gives CDR1 MNHEY, CDR2 SVGAGI. Trimming took off 5 bases at V and 0 bases at J, with 10 bases between the two ends. CDR3 length equals 14 residues. The CDR3, as DNA: TGTGCCAGCAGTCCAGCGGGAGTGAACACTGAAGCTTTCTTT. This translates into CASSPAGVNTEAFF.

The chain couples TRBV7-9 to TRBJ2-7; no firm D call. The V and J ends lost 5 bases and 2 bases respectively, with 16 bases between them. CDR1 is SEHNR and CDR2 is FQNEAQ in the germline V gene (reference sequence). The CDR3 has 15 residues. CDR3 residues: CASSPPVRSAYEQYF. For the CDR3, the DNA is TGTGCCAGCAGCCCTCCGGTGCGGTCGGCCTACGAGCAGTACTTC.

This chain connects TRBV28 to TRBJ1-2, with a weak D call TRBD1 (6 bases). CDR3 length: 15 residues. From germline, CDR1 is MDHEN and CDR2 SYDVKM. Trimming pared 2 bases from V and 3 bases from J, leaving 13 bases between. CDR3 nucleotide sequence: TGTGCCAGCAGTTTACGTAACAGGGAGCACTATGGCTACACCTTC. It is translated as CASSLRNREHYGYTF.

The V call is TRBV7-9, the J call TRBJ1-4; D gene unclear. The CDR3 runs to 14 residues. V was pared by 3 bases and J by 3 bases, with 8 bases between. CDR1 SEHNR and CDR2 FQNEAQ come from the germline V gene (reference sequence). The CDR3 DNA is TGTGCCAGCAGCTTGAGCGGATCTAATGAAAAACTGTTTTTT. Translating it yields CASSLSGSNEKLFF.